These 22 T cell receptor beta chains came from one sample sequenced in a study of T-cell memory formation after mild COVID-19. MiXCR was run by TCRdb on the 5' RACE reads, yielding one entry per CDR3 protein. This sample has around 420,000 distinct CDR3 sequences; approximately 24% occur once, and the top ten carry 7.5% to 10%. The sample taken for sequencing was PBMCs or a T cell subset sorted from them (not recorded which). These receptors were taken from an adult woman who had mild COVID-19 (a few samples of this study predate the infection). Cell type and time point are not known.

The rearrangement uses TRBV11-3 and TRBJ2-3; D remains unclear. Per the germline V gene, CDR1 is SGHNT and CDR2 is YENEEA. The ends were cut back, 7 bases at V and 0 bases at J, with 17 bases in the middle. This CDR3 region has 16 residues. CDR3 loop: CASTLFSDTSTDTQYF. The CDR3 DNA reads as TGTGCCAGCACCCTTTTCAGTGATACTAGCACAGATACGCAGTATTTT.

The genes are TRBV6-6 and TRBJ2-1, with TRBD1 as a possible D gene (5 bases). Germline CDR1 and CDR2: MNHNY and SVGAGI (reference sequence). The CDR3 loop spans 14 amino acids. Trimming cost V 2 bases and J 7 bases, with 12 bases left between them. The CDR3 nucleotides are TGTGCCAGCAGTTACGGCAGGGCCGGGAATGAGCAGTTCTTC. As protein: CASSYGRAGNEQFF.

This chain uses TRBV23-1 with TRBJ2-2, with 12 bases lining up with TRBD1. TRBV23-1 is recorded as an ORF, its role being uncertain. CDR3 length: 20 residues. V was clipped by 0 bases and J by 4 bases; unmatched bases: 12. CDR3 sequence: CASSQSRGDRGRGSTGELFF. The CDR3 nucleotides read TGCGCCAGCAGTCAATCGCGCGGGGACAGGGGGCGCGGGAGCACCGGGGAGCTGTTTTTT.

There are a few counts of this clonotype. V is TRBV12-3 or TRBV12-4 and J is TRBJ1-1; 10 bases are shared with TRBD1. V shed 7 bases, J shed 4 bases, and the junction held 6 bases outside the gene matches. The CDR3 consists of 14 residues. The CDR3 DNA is TGTGCCAGCACTCGACAGGGGGCTAGCACTGAAGCTTTCTTT. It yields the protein CASTRQGASTEAFF.

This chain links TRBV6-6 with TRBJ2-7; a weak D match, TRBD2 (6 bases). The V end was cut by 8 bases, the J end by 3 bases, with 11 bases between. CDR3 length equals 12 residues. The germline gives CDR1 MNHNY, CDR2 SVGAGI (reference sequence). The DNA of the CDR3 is TGTGCCAGCGGGACGGACTACTACGAGCAGTACTTC. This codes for CASGTDYYEQYF.

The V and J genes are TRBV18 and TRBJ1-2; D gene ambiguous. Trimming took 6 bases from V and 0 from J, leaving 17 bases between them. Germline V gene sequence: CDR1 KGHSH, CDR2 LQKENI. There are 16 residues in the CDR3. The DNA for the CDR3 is TGTGCCAGCTCGCCGGATTACAGACTTTCTAACTATGGCTACACCTTC. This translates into CASSPDYRLSNYGYTF.

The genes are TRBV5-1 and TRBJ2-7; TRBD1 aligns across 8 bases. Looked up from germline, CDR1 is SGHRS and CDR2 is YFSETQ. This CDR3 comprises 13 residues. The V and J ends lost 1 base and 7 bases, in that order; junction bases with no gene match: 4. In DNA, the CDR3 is TGCGCCAGCAGCTTGTCAACAGGGGGAGAGCAGTACTTC. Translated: CASSLSTGGEQYF.

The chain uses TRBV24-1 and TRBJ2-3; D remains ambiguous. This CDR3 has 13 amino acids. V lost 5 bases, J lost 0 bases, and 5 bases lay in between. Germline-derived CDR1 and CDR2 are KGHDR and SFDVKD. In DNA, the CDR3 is TGTGCCACCAGTGCTACGAGCACAGATACGCAGTATTTT. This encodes CATSATSTDTQYF.

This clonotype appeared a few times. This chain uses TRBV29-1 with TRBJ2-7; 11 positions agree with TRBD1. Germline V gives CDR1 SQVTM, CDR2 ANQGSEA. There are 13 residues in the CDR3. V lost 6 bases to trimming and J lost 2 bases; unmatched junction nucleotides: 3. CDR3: CSVWDRGAYEQYF. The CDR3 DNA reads TGCAGCGTCTGGGACAGGGGGGCCTACGAGCAGTACTTC.

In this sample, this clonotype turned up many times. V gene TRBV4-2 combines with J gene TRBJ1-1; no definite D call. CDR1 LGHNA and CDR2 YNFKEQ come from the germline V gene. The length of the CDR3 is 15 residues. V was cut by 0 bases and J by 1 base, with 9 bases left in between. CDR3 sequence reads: CASSQDLRPNTEAFF. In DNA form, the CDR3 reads TGTGCCAGCAGCCAAGATCTGCGACCGAACACTGAAGCTTTCTTT.

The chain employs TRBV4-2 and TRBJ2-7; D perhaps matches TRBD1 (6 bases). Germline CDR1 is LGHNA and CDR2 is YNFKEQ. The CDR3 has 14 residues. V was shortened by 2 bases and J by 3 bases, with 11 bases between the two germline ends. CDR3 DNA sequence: TGTGCCAGCAGCCAACACCGGGACAACTACGAGCAGTACTTC. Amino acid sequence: CASSQHRDNYEQYF.

The DNA of the CDR3 is TGCAGCGTTGAAGAGACAGGCGAGCAGTACTTC. It encodes CSVEETGEQYF. The chain employs TRBV29-1 and TRBJ2-7, with D perhaps matching TRBD1 (6 bases). Per the germline V gene, CDR1 is SQVTM and CDR2 is ANQGSEA. Trimming pared 0 bases from V and 6 bases from J, leaving 6 bases between. This CDR3 contains 11 residues.

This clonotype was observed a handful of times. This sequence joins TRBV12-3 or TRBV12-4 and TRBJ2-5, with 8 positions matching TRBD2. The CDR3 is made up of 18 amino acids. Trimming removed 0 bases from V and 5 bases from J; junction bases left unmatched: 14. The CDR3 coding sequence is TGTGCCAGCAGTTTAGCGCTCGGTAGCGGGGTGACGAGGGAGACCCAGTACTTC. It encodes CASSLALGSGVTRETQYF.

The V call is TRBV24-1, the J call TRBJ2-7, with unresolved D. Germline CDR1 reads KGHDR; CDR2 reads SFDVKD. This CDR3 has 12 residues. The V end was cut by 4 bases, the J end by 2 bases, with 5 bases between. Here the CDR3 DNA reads TGTGCCACCAGTGAAGGGCCCTACGAGCAGTACTTC. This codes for CATSEGPYEQYF.

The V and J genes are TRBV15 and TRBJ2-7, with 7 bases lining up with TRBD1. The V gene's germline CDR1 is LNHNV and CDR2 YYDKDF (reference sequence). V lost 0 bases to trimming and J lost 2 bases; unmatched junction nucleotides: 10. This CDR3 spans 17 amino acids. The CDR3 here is CATSRDLRTGVTYEQYF. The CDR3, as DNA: TGTGCCACCAGCAGAGATCTTAGGACAGGCGTTACCTACGAGCAGTACTTC.

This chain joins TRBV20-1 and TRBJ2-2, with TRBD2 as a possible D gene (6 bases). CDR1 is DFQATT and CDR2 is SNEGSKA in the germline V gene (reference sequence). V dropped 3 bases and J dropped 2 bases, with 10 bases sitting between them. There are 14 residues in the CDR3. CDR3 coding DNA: TGCAGTGCTAGGCGGGACCCCAACACCGGGGAGCTGTTTTTT. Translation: CSARRDPNTGELFF.

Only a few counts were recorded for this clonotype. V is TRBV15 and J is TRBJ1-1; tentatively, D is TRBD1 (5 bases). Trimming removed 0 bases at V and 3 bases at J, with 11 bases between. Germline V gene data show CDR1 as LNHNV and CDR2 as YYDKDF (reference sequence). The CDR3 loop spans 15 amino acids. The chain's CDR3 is CATSRDEGRHTEAFF. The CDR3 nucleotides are TGTGCCACCAGCAGAGATGAGGGGAGGCACACTGAAGCTTTCTTT. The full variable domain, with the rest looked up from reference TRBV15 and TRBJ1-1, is DAMVIQNPRYQVTQFGKPVTLSCSQTLNHNVMYWYQQKSSQAPKLLFHYYDKDFNNEADTPDNFQSRRPNTSFCFLDIRSPGLGDTAMYLCATSRDEGRHTEAFFGQGTRLTVV.

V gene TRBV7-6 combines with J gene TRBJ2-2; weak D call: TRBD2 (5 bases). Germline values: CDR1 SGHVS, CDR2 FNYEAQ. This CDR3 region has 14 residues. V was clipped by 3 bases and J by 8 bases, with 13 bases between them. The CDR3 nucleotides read TGTGCCAGCAGCTTGGAACCTAGCCTAGGGGAGCTGTTTTTT. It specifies CASSLEPSLGELFF.

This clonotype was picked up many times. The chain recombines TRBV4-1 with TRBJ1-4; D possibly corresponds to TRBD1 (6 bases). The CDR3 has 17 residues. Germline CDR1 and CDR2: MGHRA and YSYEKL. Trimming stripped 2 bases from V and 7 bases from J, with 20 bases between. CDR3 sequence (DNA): TGCGCCAGCAGCCAACCGCCAGCCAGGGGTCGAGGTGAAAAACTGTTTTTT. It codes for CASSQPPARGRGEKLFF.

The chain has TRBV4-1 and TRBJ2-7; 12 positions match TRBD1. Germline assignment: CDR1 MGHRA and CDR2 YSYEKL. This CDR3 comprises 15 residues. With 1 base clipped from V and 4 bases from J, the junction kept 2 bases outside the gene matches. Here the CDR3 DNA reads TGCGCCAGCAGCCAAGCGGGACAGGGGGCTTACGAGCAGTACTTC. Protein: CASSQAGQGAYEQYF.

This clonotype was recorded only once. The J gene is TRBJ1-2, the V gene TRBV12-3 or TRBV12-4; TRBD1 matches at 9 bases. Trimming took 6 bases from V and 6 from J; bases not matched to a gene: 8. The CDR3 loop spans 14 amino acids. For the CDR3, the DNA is TGTGCCAGCAGGCAGCCACAGGGGGCAGATGGCTACACCTTC. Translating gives CASRQPQGADGYTF.

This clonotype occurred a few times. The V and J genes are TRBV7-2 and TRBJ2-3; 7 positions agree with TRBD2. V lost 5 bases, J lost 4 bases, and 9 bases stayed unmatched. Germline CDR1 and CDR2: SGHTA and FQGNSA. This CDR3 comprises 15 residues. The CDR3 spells CASSPSGAPPDTQYF. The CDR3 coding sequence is TGTGCCAGCAGCCCGAGCGGGGCACCTCCAGATACGCAGTATTTT.